The 17 T cell receptor beta chains listed next were all sequenced from one sample in a study of T cells in Graves' hyperthyroidism and ophthalmopathy (dated by TCRdb to about 2019). Library prep was done by multiplex PCR. TCRdb names Illumina HiSeq 2000 as the instrument used. TCR beta CDR3 regions were amplified from RNA transcripts. A first-round RT-PCR of the TCR CDR3 used the HTBI primer set with the Qiagen OneStep RT-PCR kit. Using fastp trimming at Q25 and MiXCR clonotype assembly, TCRdb reanalyzed the public sequencing data and kept in-frame beta chains. Here each entry gathers all rows of one CDR3 protein and keeps the most common genes and DNA. The sample records about 290,000 distinct CDR3 sequences, approximately 17% of which are singletons. Over 45% of the sample comes from the top ten. Sequenced: blood. The receptors here all came from a woman aged 55 to 70 with Graves' ophthalmopathy.

The sample holds many counts of this clonotype. This chain links TRBV2 with TRBJ1-6; perhaps TRBD1 as D (5 bases). Trimming left V 8 bases short and J 0 bases short, with 11 bases between. Germline V gives CDR1 SNHLY, CDR2 FYNNEI. The CDR3 extends over 15 amino acids. CDR3 in amino acids: CASVTGSSYNSPLHF. The DNA of the CDR3 is TGTGCCAGCGTAACAGGCAGCTCCTATAATTCACCCCTCCACTTT.

V and J are TRBV20-1 and TRBJ2-3; 11 bases map to TRBD2. CDR1 and CDR2 (germline): DFQATT, SNEGSKA (reference sequence). The CDR3 sequence is 14 residues long. V shed 6 bases, J shed 1 base, and the junction held 3 bases outside the gene matches. The DNA of the CDR3 is TGCAGTGCCACACTAGCGGGAGGCACAGATACGCAGTATTTT. Translating gives CSATLAGGTDTQYF.

A remark on this clonotype: This may arise from a read error, as a much more abundant clone is one base away. J is TRBJ2-1 and V is TRBV6-2 or TRBV6-3, with D possibly being TRBD2 (6 bases). Trimming took off 1 base at V and 6 bases at J, with 10 bases between the two ends. The CDR3 consists of 14 residues. The germline V gene encodes CDR1 MNHEY and CDR2 SVGEGT. The CDR3 nucleotides are TGTGCCAGCAGTTACTGGGACTTGGTCAATGAGCAGTTCTTC. It encodes CASSYWDLVNEQFF.

This clonotype was detected a few times. The chain employs TRBV12-3 or TRBV12-4 and TRBJ1-5; D is unresolved. The CDR3 has 13 amino acids. The V end was cut by 6 bases, the J end by 9 bases, with 15 bases between. CDR3 loop: CASSPLPSGPQHF. In DNA form, the CDR3 reads TGTGCCAGCAGCCCCCTCCCGAGCGGGCCCCAGCATTTT.

In its sample, this clonotype was seen a few times. V gene TRBV20-1 combines with J gene TRBJ2-7, with D unresolved. The CDR3 has 13 residues. The germline CDR1 and CDR2 sequences are DFQATT and SNEGSKA (reference sequence). V dropped 5 bases and J dropped 0 bases, with 11 bases sitting between them. The CDR3 protein is CSARPKSSYEQYF. CDR3 nucleotide sequence: TGCAGTGCTCGCCCGAAGAGCTCCTACGAGCAGTACTTC.

This clonotype was found a few times. The germline gene is not matched at one end of the junction; a read error may be the cause. The chain uses TRBV11-3 and TRBJ2-2; D is ambiguous. The CDR3 covers 13 residues. Per the germline V gene, CDR1 is SGHNT and CDR2 is YENEEA. CDR3 coding DNA: TGTGCCAGCGGCTTTAATTCGGCGGCAGAGCTGTTTTTT. Amino acids: CASGFNSAAELFF.

Many counts were recorded for this clonotype. The rearrangement joins TRBV20-1 to TRBJ2-7; tentative D call: TRBD2 (5 bases). The germline V gene encodes CDR1 DFQATT and CDR2 SNEGSKA (reference sequence). Trimming removed 3 bases from V and 2 bases from J, with 14 bases in between. This CDR3 is 14 amino acids long. The CDR3 sequence: CSASRAAAAYEQYF. The CDR3 nucleotides read TGCAGTGCTAGTAGGGCGGCAGCGGCCTACGAGCAGTACTTC.

This clonotype was seen at least ten times. The chain uses TRBV11-2 and TRBJ2-4; D is possibly TRBD1 or TRBD2 (5 bases each). CDR3 length: 13 residues. The germline V gene has CDR1 SGHAT and CDR2 FQNNGV. Trimming left V 5 bases short and J 11 bases short, with 16 bases between. CDR3 nucleotides: TGTGCCAGCAGCCGGGACCTAAAAAGCTTTCAGTACTTC. Translation gives CASSRDLKSFQYF.

As regards this clonotype: Since a much larger clone is just one base distant, this may be a read error. The CDR3 ends on some other residue instead of the conserved phenylalanine or tryptophan, so this is likely a read error. The chain employs TRBV5-5 and TRBJ2-2, with D perhaps matching TRBD2 (5 bases). The CDR3 totals 15 residues. Trimming took off 2 bases at V and 4 bases at J, with 12 bases between the two ends. Germline values: CDR1 SGHKS, CDR2 YYEKEE (reference sequence). The DNA of the CDR3 is TGTGCCAGCAGCTTCCCACGGGGTAGCACCGGGGAGCTGTTTCTT. Encoded protein: CASSFPRGSTGELFL.

The genes are TRBV12-3 or TRBV12-4 and TRBJ2-1; 11 nucleotides match TRBD2. V gave up 3 bases and J gave up 15 bases; unmatched junction bases: 13. The CDR3 extends over 15 amino acids. CDR3 in amino acids: CASSLARLSGGVPFF. The CDR3 DNA follows: TGTGCCAGCAGTTTGGCCCGACTTAGCGGGGGGGTTCCGTTCTTC.

The table lists this clonotype with many counts. The CDR3 sequence is CSVAYGGVKIQETQYF. For the CDR3, the DNA is TGCAGCGTTGCTTATGGCGGGGTGAAAATTCAAGAGACCCAGTACTTC. The chain has TRBV29-1 and TRBJ2-5, with D tentatively TRBD2 (6 bases). Germline assignment: CDR1 SQVTM and CDR2 ANQGSEA. The CDR3 is 16 amino acids. Deletions cut 4 bases from V and 2 bases from J, with 20 bases between.

V and J are TRBV5-8 and TRBJ1-2, with D possibly matching TRBD1 (5 bases). The CDR3 is 14 residues long. CDR1 and CDR2 (germline): SGHTS, YDEGEE. Deletions cut 4 bases from V and 4 bases from J, with 14 bases between. CDR3 residues: CASSPATELYGYTF. For the CDR3, the DNA is TGTGCCAGCAGCCCGGCGACAGAACTCTATGGCTACACCTTC.

Concerning this clonotype: A much larger clone is a single base away; this may be a read error. The CDR3 carries no conserved terminal phenylalanine or tryptophan, so it likely arises from a read error. This chain links TRBV28 with TRBJ2-1; 10 nucleotides match TRBD2. The trim removed 10 bases at V and 4 bases at J, leaving 4 bases unmatched. The CDR3 length is 13 residues. CDR1 is MDHEN and CDR2 is SYDVKM in the germline V gene. The CDR3 DNA is TGTGCCATTCAAGCGGGAGGGTACAATGAGCAGTTCTCC. The encoded protein is CAIQAGGYNEQFS.

The sample holds many counts of this clonotype. The chain joins TRBV24-1 to TRBJ2-1; possible D gene TRBD1, 5 bases. CDR3 size: 14 residues. CDR1 and CDR2 from the germline V gene are KGHDR and SFDVKD. Deletions cut 7 bases from V and 4 bases from J, with 13 bases between. CDR3 bases: TGTGCCACCAGAGGGTCGACAGCTTACAATGAGCAGTTCTTC. Residues: CATRGSTAYNEQFF.

The chain joins TRBV20-1 to TRBJ2-2; D is unresolved. The CDR3 totals 9 residues. Germline CDR1 is DFQATT and CDR2 is SNEGSKA (reference sequence). The CDR3 reads CRGTGELFF. The CDR3 coding sequence is TGCAGGGGAACCGGGGAGCTGTTTTTT.

Only a few counts were recorded for this clonotype. The rearrangement joins TRBV5-1 to TRBJ2-3; 9 bases line up with TRBD2. This CDR3 spans 14 amino acids. V dropped 4 bases and J dropped 6; count of bases not matched to a gene: 6. Germline-derived CDR1 and CDR2 are SGHRS and YFSETQ. The CDR3 reads CASSPGLAFDTQYF. DNA for the CDR3: TGCGCCAGCAGCCCGGGACTAGCTTTTGATACGCAGTATTTT.

V usage is TRBV10-3 and J usage is TRBJ2-3, with D possibly TRBD1 on 6 matching bases. The CDR3 sequence is 14 residues long. V lost 4 bases, J lost 1 base, and 9 bases lay in between. Germline CDR1 is ENHRY and CDR2 is SYGVKD. The CDR3 spells CAISAQGGTDTQYF. The CDR3 nucleotides read TGTGCCATCAGTGCACAGGGAGGCACAGATACGCAGTATTTT.